This T cell receptor beta chain stems from a study of blood T cell repertoires in COVID-19. Study context: Both acute and convalescent COVID-19 samples were obtained from the United States, Italy and Spain. Sources were T cells, B-cell-depleted T cells, or PBMCs; the material itself was cDNA or gDNA.

This clone appeared a single time. The CDR3 totals 18 residues. J was trimmed by 4 bases and V by 0 bases; bases with no gene match: 9. Germline loops: CDR1 LGHNA, CDR2 YSLEER. Generated by immunoSEQ multiplex PCR, the TCRdb table keeps only in-frame clones and is missing some. The sample shows some 240,000 clones, approximately 89% of them seen only once. The specimen was peripheral blood. The chain links TRBV4-3 to TRBJ2-3; 11 bases are a match to TRBD2. This receptor was identified in a woman in her thirties or forties who had recovered from COVID-19. CDR3 in amino acids: CASSQDRVAGGPADTQYF. CDR3 nucleotides: TGCGCCAGCAGCCAAGATCGCGTAGCGGGAGGGCCAGCAGATACGCAGTATTTT.